This TCR beta chain derives from a study of cytomegalovirus exposure and HLA in healthy donors (TCRdb year 2017). Background on the whole study: According to an earlier analysis of a few hundred of the donors, about 170 million T cells yielded roughly 100 million unique TCR beta sequences and less than 300 Gb of sequence data. The study was designed to test whether signatures of past pathogen exposure could be identified by cataloging public T cell receptors. Across 398 genotyped donors of the cohort, an average of roughly 230,000 unique TCR beta nucleotide sequences per donor were sequenced, and roughly a sixth of those sequences were non-productive. In addition to the first cohort of several hundred subjects, a separate validation cohort of 120 different subjects was used. An earlier analysis of roughly 580 of the donors used high-throughput TCR beta sequencing to judge whether each TCR beta V gene segment behaved as functional or pseudogenic. Donor age, sex, ethnicity and CMV serostatus were compiled together with the repertoire data. All discovery cohort repertoires had been generated on a single sequencing platform. HLA typing covered class I and class II loci at four-digit resolution. Approximately 300 gigabases of sequencing data and 80 million or so unique TCR sequences were included in an early release covering several hundred HLA-typed donors. Genome-wide SNP genotypes for about three fifths of the roughly 670 donors were used in a later genetic analysis, which treated that subset as a discovery cohort. Of the roughly 430 genotyped donors, around 81% fell in the genetic ancestry cluster associated with self-reported Caucasian donors. A later analysis re-analyzed previously published TCR beta repertoires from 500 to 700 donors and added high-resolution HLA genotyping to study TCR occurrence patterns. High-throughput TCR immunosequencing, statistical association of individual TCRs with disease status, and machine learning were combined to predict cytomegalovirus infection status. The number of typed donors differed by locus: about 620-640 for A, B, C, DRB1 and DQB1; approximately 530 for DQA1; about 600 for DPA1; and roughly 470 for DPB1. Several DR-DQ haplotypes were treated as single units for association and clustering because of strong linkage in the cohort. The study used immunosequencing to profile the T cell repertoires of approximately 650 subjects and linked those repertoires to cytomegalovirus serostatus. Rather than drawing on any new phenotypic data, the later analysis identified candidate immune exposures from TCR beta sequences and the way those sequences occurred across donors. Points the paper makes about the study in general: Only TCR beta chains were sequenced in this cohort, and the absence of alpha or paired-chain data limited detectable features. Compared with equally common non-associated chains, HLA-associated TCR beta chains in a later analysis were more clonally expanded and had lower generation probabilities. Because HLA typing was unavailable for some donors at each locus, only the typed subset was used in association tests. An earlier analysis of approximately 600 of the donors showed that most TCR beta V segments appeared in productive rearrangements either about 87% or about 30% of the time, which broadly matched IMGT annotations. While some public TCRs were present in many individuals, most TCR sequences turned up only very rarely across donors. A later genetic analysis associated a missense DCLRE1C variant with V-gene and J-gene trimming of TCR beta chains, and an independent cohort replicated the association. In both the original and validation cohorts, the classifier was reported to diagnose cytomegalovirus status with high specificity and sensitivity. Most CMV-associated TCR beta chains appeared to be HLA-restricted in a later analysis, and the HLA associations seemed to be driven largely by CMV exposure. When HLA alleles, especially DR and DQ, strongly co-occurred, TCR associations were difficult to assign to individual alleles. Because the 87-base-pair reads could not distinguish some IMGT-functional V segments, including TRBV6-2 and TRBV6-3, those segments were excluded. A group of highly shared sequence variants was considered likely to be a technical artifact of the sequencing pipeline. The only immune exposure information available for the cohort was CMV serostatus. Several of the top co-occurrence clusters appeared to be linked to parvovirus B19, influenza, CMV and Epstein-Barr virus, according to a later analysis. In a later analysis, TCR association rates were found to vary across HLA loci, with the most associated TCRs seen for DRB1 alleles and the fewest for HLA-C alleles. Presence/absence analyses assumed roughly uniform sequencing depth across donors, an assumption that may not hold. A total of 150 or so TCR beta chains were listed by the study as associated with cytomegalovirus. Correlated functional status among segregating V segments might be attributable to linkage disequilibrium, but an unknown experimental factor could not be ruled out. In a later analysis, around 17,000 TCR beta sequences were associated with specific HLA alleles at a false discovery rate of 0.05. In a later genetic analysis, fewer N-insertions in productive TCRs were reported among donors in an Asian-associated ancestry cluster than the 666-donor mean. In vitro tests confirmed that a few of the cytomegalovirus-associated TCR beta chains recognize cytomegalovirus antigens. A further reported finding was that TCR beta sequences accurately predicted the HLA-A and HLA-B alleles for most subjects in the first cohort. Because counts were too low, some 17 rarely observed V segments, including chromosome 9 orphons, were left out of the earlier analysis of 587 of the donors. According to the authors, the approach could potentially be generalized to other disease states and immunological phenotypes.

The CDR3 holds 14 amino acids from the cysteine to the phenylalanine. Of all the DNA, just the CDR3 is kept, 42 bases in frame from base 1. Reading the germline V gene gives CDR1 SNHLY and CDR2 FYNNEI. V is clipped by 2 bases and J by 4 bases, and the sequence between their germline boundaries is 11 bases long. This clone has a single count. Its specific antigen is unknown. Per-nucleotide qualities are absent, and no much larger clonotype sits a single base away. The receptor library was made with the immunoSEQ multiplex PCR assay. For the multiplex PCR, a mixture combining 60 forward primers for TCR Vbeta segments and 13 reverse primers for TCR Jbeta segments was used. A multiplex PCR assay on genomic DNA amplified the CDR3 region of rearranged TCR beta genes. The Illumina HiSeq System was used to sequence the amplified TCR beta libraries as 87-base-pair reads. The paper's data handling went like this. In a later analysis, some 80 million unique TCR beta chains were counted across the 500 to 850 repertoires, and approximately 9.9 million of these chains were shared by at least two donors. Raw reads were error-corrected and collapsed into unique sequences with a nearest-neighbor algorithm that merged closely related sequences to remove PCR and sequencing errors. To assign V, D and J gene segments, CDR3 sequences were aligned to IMGT reference sequences. For a sequence to be retained, a match of at least six nucleotides was required to both a V gene segment and a J gene segment. Rearrangements were classified as productive when the CDR3 lacked stop codons and remained in frame with V and J, and all other rearrangements were classified as non-productive. Following IMGT convention, CDR3 was defined as the stretch from the second conserved V-encoded cysteine to the conserved J-encoded phenylalanine. Sequences without an unambiguous match to a single V gene segment were excluded from the earlier analysis of 450 to 750 of the donors. An earlier analysis of a few hundred of the donors called V segments functional above 56.7% productive rearrangements and segregating when the between-donor standard deviation exceeded 5%. A statistical classification framework was built to diagnose cytomegalovirus status from the catalog of TCR beta chain sequences. V and J gene assignment, in a later analysis, came from comparing TCR nucleotide sequences with IMGT/GENE-DB human TR gene sequences. The TCRdist pipeline was used in a later analysis to assign CDR3 sequences and most-parsimonious VDJ recombination scenarios. In a later analysis, each TCR beta chain was defined by its CDR3 amino acid sequence together with its V-gene family, and reads without a unique V-gene family were excluded. In a later analysis, 500 to 650 highly shared, low-generation-probability nucleotide sequences were removed to address suspected cross-contamination and a sequencing artifact. In a later analysis, a clonal expansion index was calculated for each public chain from normalized within-repertoire ranks of inferred template counts. Generation probabilities in a later analysis came from a VDJ recombination model fitted to out-of-frame rearrangements, and those results were checked against IGoR. In a later analysis, hypergeometric tests were used to score TCR-TCR, TCR-HLA and TCR-CMV co-occurrence, with a repertoire-size bias correction applied to TCR pairs. A later analysis estimated false discovery rates by permuting HLA or CMV assignments 20 times. A later analysis grouped co-occurring TCRs with DBSCAN, adding TCRdist sequence similarity when clustering within HLA-allele-positive subsets. Repertoires with fewer than 30,000 or more than 120,000 public chains were left out of co-occurrence clustering, as were several repertoires with anomalous nucleotide sharing. What TCRdb holds here is the immuneACCESS table cut down to in-frame rearrangements. Part of the clones is not present; checked against another copy, under half of the missing clones reflect an unresolved V gene, and the others are unexplained. Clone size and the V and J calls come from that table; the DNA yielded D and trimming. The sample data list nearly 110,000 clones, and less than 80% of these were observed just once. The ten largest clones add up to 3.5% to 4% of the sample.

The cohort was made up of 500 to 850 healthy bone marrow donors. At the time of sampling, all cohort members were nominally healthy, though unrecorded immune exposures were likely present. The donor was CMV seronegative and was included in the group of a few hundred seronegative cohort members. A peripheral blood sample was collected from each donor, and TCR beta sequencing was performed on peripheral blood mononuclear cells. The Qiagen DNeasy Blood Extraction Kit was used to extract genomic DNA from the blood cell samples. The specimen was PBMCs. This TCR was sampled from a man aged 55 to 70 in good health and CMV-seronegative. Recombination connected TRBV2 to TRBJ1-1; no D gene call is confident. The CDR3 is CASSETRETTEAFF. The DNA sequence is as follows: TGTGCCAGCAGTGAAACACGGGAAACCACTGAAGCTTTCTTT.